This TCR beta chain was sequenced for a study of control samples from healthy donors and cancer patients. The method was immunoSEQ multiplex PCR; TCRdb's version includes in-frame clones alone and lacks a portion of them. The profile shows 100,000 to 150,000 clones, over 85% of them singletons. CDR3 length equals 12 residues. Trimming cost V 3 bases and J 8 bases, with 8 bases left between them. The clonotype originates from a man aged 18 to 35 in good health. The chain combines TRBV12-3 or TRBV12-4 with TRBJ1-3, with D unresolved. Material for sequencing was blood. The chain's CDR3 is CASSLTSDTIYF. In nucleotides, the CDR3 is TGTGCCAGCAGTTTGACTAGCGACACCATATATTTT.